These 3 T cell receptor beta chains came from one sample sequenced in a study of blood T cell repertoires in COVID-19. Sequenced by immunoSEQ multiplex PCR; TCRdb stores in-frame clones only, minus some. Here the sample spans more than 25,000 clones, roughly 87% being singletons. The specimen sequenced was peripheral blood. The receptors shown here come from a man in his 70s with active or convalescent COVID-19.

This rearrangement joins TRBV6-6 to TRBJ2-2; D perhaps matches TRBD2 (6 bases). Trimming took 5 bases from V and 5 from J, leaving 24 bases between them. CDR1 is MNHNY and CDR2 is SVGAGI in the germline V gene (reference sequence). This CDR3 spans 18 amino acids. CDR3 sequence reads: CASSPDWGRIGVTGELFF. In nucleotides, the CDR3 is TGTGCCAGCAGTCCGGACTGGGGGAGGATAGGCGTAACCGGGGAGCTGTTTTTT.

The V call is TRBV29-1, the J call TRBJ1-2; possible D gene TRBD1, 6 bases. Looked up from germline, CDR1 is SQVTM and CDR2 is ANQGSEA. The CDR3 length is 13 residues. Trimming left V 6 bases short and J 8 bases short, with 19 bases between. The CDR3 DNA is TGCAGCGTGCAGCCCATACAGGGAAGCGGCTACACCTTC. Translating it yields CSVQPIQGSGYTF.

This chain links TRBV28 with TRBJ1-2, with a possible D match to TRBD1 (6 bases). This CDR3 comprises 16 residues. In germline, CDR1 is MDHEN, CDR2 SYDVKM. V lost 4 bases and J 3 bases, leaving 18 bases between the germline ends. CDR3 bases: TGTGCCAGCAGTTCACGAACAGGGAGGGGGGACTATGGCTACACCTTC. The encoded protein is CASSSRTGRGDYGYTF.